Each of the 17 T cell receptor beta chains below was sequenced from the same sample in a study of blood T cell repertoires in COVID-19. Clones were read by immunoSEQ multiplex PCR, and TCRdb kept only the in-frame ones, dropping some. The sample lists about 62,000 clones, more than 75% seen once, with 0.9% to 1.2% in the top ten. Sequencing used peripheral blood. The receptor set was obtained from a man aged 70 or older with acute or convalescent COVID-19.

The chain carries TRBV3-1 (or the pseudogene TRBV3-2) and TRBJ2-5; possible D gene TRBD1, 6 bases. The CDR3 length is 17 residues. V was trimmed by 1 base and J by 3 bases, leaving 18 bases between them. Germline-derived CDR1 and CDR2 are LGHDT and YNNKEL (reference sequence). The CDR3 DNA sequence: TGTGCCAGCAGCCAAGTAGGGGGTCGATCCGTTAAAGAGACCCAGTACTTC. Translation: CASSQVGGRSVKETQYF.

The chain carries TRBV12-3 or TRBV12-4 and TRBJ1-1, with 7 bases that match TRBD1. CDR3 length: 13 amino acids. The V segment lost 6 bases and the J segment 4 bases; nucleotides outside the gene matches: 5. CDR3: CASSRQGGTEAFF. The CDR3 region has the DNA TGTGCCAGCAGCCGACAGGGAGGCACTGAAGCTTTCTTT.

The chain joins TRBV28 to TRBJ2-1; D uncertain. The germline CDR1 and CDR2 sequences are MDHEN and SYDVKM. Trimming took off 3 bases at V and 7 bases at J, with 13 bases between the two ends. The CDR3 spans 14 residues. The DNA for the CDR3 is TGTGCCAGCAGTTTGAGTCCAGCCGGGAATGAGCAGTTCTTC. Residues: CASSLSPAGNEQFF.

The chain combines TRBV5-6 with TRBJ1-1; D call uncertain. Trimming pared 4 bases from V and 0 bases from J, leaving 13 bases between. Per the germline V gene, CDR1 is SGHDT and CDR2 is YYEEEE. This CDR3 contains 15 residues. The CDR3, as DNA: TGTGCCAGCAGCGGTTACGGGAAAATGAACACTGAAGCTTTCTTT. It encodes CASSGYGKMNTEAFF.

The CDR3 protein is CASSESVVGSDTQYF. DNA for the CDR3: TGCGCCAGCAGTGAGTCGGTAGTGGGCTCAGATACGCAGTATTTT. The rearrangement links TRBV10-2 to TRBJ2-3, with unresolved D. Germline CDR1 and CDR2: WSHSY and SAAADI. V dropped 0 bases and J dropped 4 bases, with 11 bases sitting between them. This CDR3 comprises 15 residues.

This clone came up once. This rearrangement joins TRBV11-2 to TRBJ1-1; D not certain. The CDR3 consists of 14 residues. V lost 5 bases, J lost 3 bases, and 13 bases lay in between. Germline V CDR1 and CDR2: SGHAT, FQNNGV. In nucleotides, the CDR3 is TGTGCCAGCAGCCCCAACCGTGAGGACACTGAAGCTTTCTTT. As protein: CASSPNREDTEAFF.

This chain joins TRBV6-5 and TRBJ1-4, with D maybe TRBD1 (6 bases). V was cut by 2 bases and J by 0 bases, with 10 bases left in between. The CDR3 loop spans 16 amino acids. Germline V lookup: CDR1 MNHEY, CDR2 SVGAGI. The CDR3 DNA reads TGTGCCAGCAGTTACCACACAGGGACAACTAATGAAAAACTGTTTTTT. It is translated as CASSYHTGTTNEKLFF.

The V gene is TRBV3-1 (or the pseudogene TRBV3-2), the J gene TRBJ2-3, with TRBD2 matching over 11 bases. The CDR3 has 16 residues. V gave up 1 base and J gave up 5 bases; unmatched junction bases: 5. Per the germline V gene, CDR1 is LGHDT and CDR2 is YNNKEL (reference sequence). For the CDR3, the DNA is TGTGCCAGCAGCCAAGGGGGACTAGCGGCGCGAGATACGCAGTATTTT. Translating gives CASSQGGLAARDTQYF.

This chain links TRBV7-9 with TRBJ1-1; TRBD1 agrees at 7 bases. Germline lookup yields CDR1 SEHNR and CDR2 FQNEAQ (reference sequence). The CDR3 sequence is 14 residues long. The ends lost 5 bases at V and 7 bases at J; junction bases unmatched: 10. The CDR3 DNA reads as TGTGCCAGCAGCCGACCCGACAGGGTAAATGAAGCTTTCTTT. Amino acid sequence: CASSRPDRVNEAFF.

The chain couples TRBV19 to TRBJ2-3, with TRBD2 matching over 10 bases. This CDR3 is 17 amino acids long. Germline CDR1 reads LNHDA; CDR2 reads SQIVND (reference sequence). The V and J ends lost 7 bases and 2 bases, in that order; junction bases with no gene match: 12. CDR3 sequence (DNA): TGTGCCAGTACCCGTGGCCTACTAGCGGGGTACACAGATACGCAGTATTTT. Its protein is CASTRGLLAGYTDTQYF.

The rearrangement joins TRBV20-1 to TRBJ2-1; tentative D call: TRBD2 (5 bases). The length of the CDR3 is 14 residues. Germline CDR1 and CDR2: DFQATT and SNEGSKA (reference sequence). V lost 3 bases and J lost 0, with 9 bases in between. The CDR3 sequence: CSASSGSSYNEQFF. DNA for the CDR3: TGCAGTGCTAGTTCGGGGAGCTCCTACAATGAGCAGTTCTTC.

The chain carries TRBV4-1 and TRBJ2-2, with TRBD1 matching over 7 bases. The CDR3 is made up of 16 amino acids. V lost 0 bases to trimming and J lost 4 bases; unmatched junction nucleotides: 5. CDR1 is MGHRA and CDR2 is YSYEKL in the germline V gene. The CDR3 protein is CASSQEITGATGELFF. The CDR3 region has the DNA TGCGCCAGCAGCCAAGAAATCACAGGGGCCACCGGGGAGCTGTTTTTT.

V and J are TRBV30 and TRBJ2-7; possibly TRBD1 for D (6 bases). V dropped 0 bases and J dropped 1 base, with 10 bases sitting between them. Germline V CDR1 and CDR2: GTSNPN, SVGIG (reference sequence). The CDR3 covers 14 residues. Here the CDR3 reads CAWSVYRESYEQYF. DNA for the CDR3: TGTGCCTGGAGTGTTTACAGGGAATCCTACGAGCAGTACTTC.

V gene TRBV7-3 combines with J gene TRBJ2-1; TRBD2 matches 9 bases. The V gene end was trimmed by 7 bases and the J gene end by 8 bases; junction bases not matched to a gene: 6. Germline loops: CDR1 SGHTA, CDR2 FQGTGA. The CDR3 length is 13 residues. In nucleotides, the CDR3 is TGTGCCAGCACTAGCGGGATAGGTTATGAGCAGTTCTTC. The encoded protein is CASTSGIGYEQFF.

The rearrangement uses TRBV15 and TRBJ1-1, with unresolved D. Trimming pared 4 bases from V and 2 bases from J, leaving 8 bases between. This CDR3 is built from 13 residues. Germline-derived CDR1 and CDR2 are LNHNV and YYDKDF (reference sequence). CDR3 loop: CATSMRANTEAFF. CDR3 bases: TGTGCCACCAGCATGCGGGCAAACACTGAAGCTTTCTTT.

The CDR3 sequence is CASSYGQNYGYTF. The CDR3 nucleotides are TGTGCCAGCAGTTACGGGCAGAACTATGGCTACACCTTC. The chain links TRBV6-6 to TRBJ1-2; D is uncertain. Germline assignment: CDR1 MNHNY and CDR2 SVGAGI (reference sequence). Trimming pared 2 bases from V and 2 bases from J, leaving 6 bases between. The CDR3 covers 13 residues.

The J gene is TRBJ2-1, the V gene TRBV6-4; D may be TRBD2 (7 bases). Germline-derived CDR1 and CDR2 are MRHNA and SNTAGT. The CDR3 covers 13 residues. Trimming removed 10 bases at V and 12 bases at J, with 22 bases between. CDR3 region: CANGGRAPKAQFF. CDR3 nucleotides: TGTGCCAACGGGGGGCGGGCGCCCAAGGCGCAGTTCTTC.